Below, 7 T cell receptor beta chains from the same sample are listed, as sequenced in a study of cytomegalovirus exposure and HLA in healthy donors. 13 Jbeta primers and 60 Vbeta primers were used for the PCR. TCRdb's table, derived via immunoSEQ multiplex PCR, lists solely in-frame clones and lacks some. The repertoire holds roughly 120,000 clones, with around 78% as singletons. The sequenced material came from PBMCs. The origin of the receptors is a man in his forties in good health and CMV-seronegative.

This clone has more than one count but fewer than ten. The V gene is TRBV5-1, the J gene TRBJ1-1, with D possibly TRBD1 on 6 matching bases. Trimming shortened V by 1 base and J by 4 bases, and 8 bases separated the two germline ends. The CDR3 runs to 13 residues. The germline V gene encodes CDR1 SGHRS and CDR2 YFSETQ. The CDR3 reads CASSLQGSTEAFF. CDR3 DNA: TGCGCCAGCAGCTTGCAGGGGAGCACTGAAGCTTTCTTT.

This rearrangement joins TRBV27 to TRBJ1-2; no definite D call. Trimming cost V 7 bases and J 0 bases, with 15 bases left between them. The CDR3 runs to 15 residues. Per the germline V gene, CDR1 is MNHEY and CDR2 is SMNVEV (reference sequence). The CDR3 loop reads CASTPYRQANYGYTF. In nucleotides, the CDR3 is TGTGCCAGCACTCCCTACAGACAAGCTAACTATGGCTACACCTTC.

This clone was observed a single time. The chain couples TRBV5-1 to TRBJ1-2; D remains ambiguous. CDR1 and CDR2 from the germline V gene are SGHRS and YFSETQ. Trimming took 3 bases from V and 4 from J, leaving 19 bases between them. CDR3 length: 16 amino acids. The CDR3 DNA follows: TGCGCCAGCAGCTCGGGGATGGCGGGAGGGATCTATGGCTACACCTTC. It codes for CASSSGMAGGIYGYTF.

J is TRBJ1-5 and V is TRBV28; possible D gene TRBD1, 5 bases. This CDR3 contains 15 residues. V shed 5 bases and J shed 0 bases, with 11 bases lying between them. Germline V gives CDR1 MDHEN, CDR2 SYDVKM. Written as DNA, the CDR3 is TGTGCCAGCAGTCCGATGACAGCTAGCAATCAGCCCCAGCATTTT. It specifies CASSPMTASNQPQHF.

This chain connects TRBV6-1 to TRBJ1-6; no clear D. Germline values: CDR1 MNHNS, CDR2 SASEGT. Deletions cut 4 bases from V and 7 bases from J, with 11 bases between. This CDR3 region has 14 residues. For the CDR3, the DNA is TGTGCCAGCAGTGTACGGGTTGGCAATTCACCCCTCCACTTT. Translation: CASSVRVGNSPLHF.

This clone was found a few times. J is TRBJ2-2 and V is TRBV4-3, with a weak D call TRBD2 (6 bases). Trimming pared 0 bases from V and 4 bases from J, leaving 9 bases between. The CDR3 runs 15 residues. Germline V gives CDR1 LGHNA, CDR2 YSLEER. The CDR3 sequence is CASSQDGGSTGELFF. The CDR3, as DNA: TGCGCCAGCAGCCAAGACGGGGGTTCCACCGGGGAGCTGTTTTTT.

This chain connects TRBV6-1 to TRBJ1-6, with D hard to call. The germline gives CDR1 MNHNS, CDR2 SASEGT. There are 13 residues in the CDR3. Trimming pared 6 bases from V and 7 bases from J, leaving 10 bases between. Here the CDR3 DNA reads TGTGCCAGCAGGTTGGCGGGAAATTCACCCCTCCACTTT. Its translation: CASRLAGNSPLHF.